This T cell receptor (beta chain) was sequenced in a study of siplizumab effects on memory and regulatory T cells. There are a few counts of this clone. Antigen specificity is unknown. Study-wide points: Naive T cell populations appeared to exhibit greater diversity than memory cells and appeared to be major alloresponse contributors.

Every sample had some 99,000 of its TCR templates assayed. Profiling relied on immunoSEQ multiplex PCR, and the TCRdb table lists in-frame clones only, not all of them. The sample holds about 82,000 clones, roughly 89% seen once. CDR1 is MDHEN and CDR2 is SYDVKM in the germline V gene. The CDR3 extends over 16 amino acids. Trimming cost V 3 bases and J 0 bases, with 9 bases left between them. The chain couples TRBV28 to TRBJ2-6; D is unclear. The clonotype was recovered from a human donor in good health. The sample consisted of Tregs sorted from blood. This chain's CDR3 is CASSFLSFSGANVLTF. The CDR3 nucleotides are TGTGCCAGCAGTTTTTTGTCGTTCTCTGGGGCCAACGTCCTGACTTTC.